This passage covers 13 T cell receptor beta chains from one sample sequenced in a study of blood T cell repertoires in COVID-19 (dated by TCRdb to 2020 to 2022). Libraries came from the immunoSEQ multiplex PCR assay. In TCRdb, the immuneACCESS table is reduced to in-frame sequences with V and J assigned. These tables do not hold every clone; where another copy was compared, an unresolved V gene accounts for under half, and the others remain unexplained. Recorded for this sample are more than 140,000 clones; about 85% of them occurred a single time. 1.6% of the sample is held by the ten biggest clonotypes. Sequenced: peripheral blood. The receptor source for this set is a human donor in a cohort sampled during active COVID-19.

This rearrangement joins TRBV6-6 to TRBJ2-1; D not resolved. V was shortened by 7 bases and J by 12 bases, with 22 bases between the two germline ends. This CDR3 region has 14 residues. Germline V gives CDR1 MNHNY, CDR2 SVGAGI (reference sequence). CDR3 amino acids: CASTMLSTVYGQFF. CDR3 bases: TGTGCCAGCACCATGCTGTCGACTGTTTATGGGCAGTTCTTC.

The V call is TRBV19, the J call TRBJ2-5, with TRBD1 matching over 8 bases. Germline V gene data show CDR1 as LNHDA and CDR2 as SQIVND (reference sequence). The CDR3 runs to 15 residues. After removal of 7 bases from V and 5 bases from J, the junction contained 12 bases not matched to a gene. CDR3 in amino acids: CASKDGQGGKETQYF. CDR3 in DNA: TGTGCCAGTAAAGACGGACAGGGTGGAAAGGAGACCCAGTACTTC. The variable domain in full, with the rest retrieved from reference TRBV19 and TRBJ2-5, is DGGITQSPKYLFRKEGQNVTLSCEQNLNHDAMYWYRQDPGQGLRLIYYSQIVNDFQKGDIAEGYSVSREKKESFPLTVTSAQKNPTAFYLCASKDGQGGKETQYFGPGTRLLVL.

The rearrangement links TRBV12-3 or TRBV12-4 to TRBJ2-2; TRBD1 is a possible D gene (5 bases). The CDR3 loop spans 13 amino acids. The V end lost 6 bases, the J end lost 10 bases, and 15 bases lay between the germline ends. The CDR3 spells CASSYQGIEELFF. CDR3 nucleotide sequence: TGTGCCAGCAGCTACCAGGGTATTGAGGAGCTGTTTTTT.

The sample holds one count of this clone. This sequence joins TRBV19 and TRBJ1-3; TRBD1 agrees at 8 bases. CDR1 is LNHDA and CDR2 is SQIVND in the germline V gene (reference sequence). This CDR3 is built from 14 residues. Trimming at V came to 6 bases and at J to 2 bases, leaving 3 bases not matched to a gene. The CDR3 bases are TGTGCCAGTAGACGGACAGGGCCTGGAAACACCATATATTTT. It codes for CASRRTGPGNTIYF.

The chain joins TRBV12-5 to TRBJ2-5, with a possible D match to TRBD2 (6 bases). CDR1 and CDR2 (germline): LGHNT, FRNRAP. Trimming left V 7 bases short and J 2 bases short, with 17 bases between. The CDR3 runs to 15 residues. The CDR3 DNA is TGTGCTAGTGCCCTGGAGGGGTACAGACAAGAGACCCAGTACTTC. Translation gives CASALEGYRQETQYF.

This chain uses TRBV6-4 with TRBJ2-3, with a tentative D call TRBD2 (5 bases). The CDR3 has 14 residues. Germline CDR1 is MRHNA and CDR2 is SNTAGT. The V gene lost 2 bases and the J gene lost 0 bases, with 6 bases spanning the gap. The CDR3 nucleotides read TGTGCCAGCAGTGACCGCGGGAGCACAGATACGCAGTATTTT. It is translated as CASSDRGSTDTQYF.

The chain couples TRBV5-4 to TRBJ1-1; D is perhaps TRBD1 (5 bases). Germline V gene data show CDR1 as SGHNT and CDR2 as YYREEE (reference sequence). Trimming took 4 bases from V and 0 from J, leaving 16 bases between them. This CDR3 spans 16 amino acids. CDR3 in DNA: TGTGCCAGCAGCCCCGGGGGGTACCTTATGAACACTGAAGCTTTCTTT. This codes for CASSPGGYLMNTEAFF.

The chain couples TRBV9 to TRBJ2-1; a possible D gene is TRBD2 (5 bases). The CDR3 has 15 amino acids. Germline V gene sequence: CDR1 SGDLS, CDR2 YYNGEE. V lost 1 base and J 0 bases, leaving 8 bases between the germline ends. The DNA for the CDR3 is TGTGCCAGCAGCGTAATTGGGAGCTCCTACAATGAGCAGTTCTTC. Translation gives CASSVIGSSYNEQFF.

This sequence joins TRBV28 and TRBJ2-7; TRBD2 matches 7 bases. CDR3 length equals 12 residues. J was trimmed by 6 bases and V by 5 bases; bases with no gene match: 4. The V gene's germline CDR1 is MDHEN and CDR2 SYDVKM. In DNA form, the CDR3 reads TGTGCCAGCAGTGTCATAGCGGGCGAGCAGTACTTC. Amino acid sequence: CASSVIAGEQYF.

DNA for the CDR3: TGTGCCAGCAGCCATCATCCGGGACAGGGGAACACCGGGGAGCTGTTTTTT. This translates into CASSHHPGQGNTGELFF. The chain combines TRBV14 with TRBJ2-2; 9 bases map to TRBD1. Germline CDR1 SGHDN, CDR2 FVKESK. The CDR3 covers 17 residues. Trimming removed 3 bases from V and 1 base from J; junction bases left unmatched: 6.

The CDR3 protein is CSVPGQLRSRNYGYTF. The CDR3 nucleotides read TGCAGCGTTCCGGGACAGTTGAGATCCCGAAACTATGGCTACACCTTC. The chain links TRBV29-1 to TRBJ1-2; 7 bases align to TRBD1. Germline-derived CDR1 and CDR2 are SQVTM and ANQGSEA. The CDR3 runs 16 residues. The trim removed 5 bases at V and 2 bases at J, leaving 14 bases unmatched.

This chain links TRBV6-2 or TRBV6-3 with TRBJ2-7; 13 nucleotides line up with TRBD2. Germline loops: CDR1 MNHEY, CDR2 SVGEGT. This CDR3 has 19 amino acids. With 5 bases clipped from V and 3 bases from J, the junction kept 16 bases outside the gene matches. The CDR3 region is CASSKVPGTSGMTFYEQYF. The CDR3 bases are TGTGCCAGCAGTAAGGTTCCCGGGACTAGCGGGATGACTTTCTACGAGCAGTACTTC.

This clone showed up just a few times. This chain uses TRBV4-2 with TRBJ2-1; D gene ambiguous. The germline V gene encodes CDR1 LGHNA and CDR2 YNFKEQ. The V and J ends lost 8 bases and 2 bases respectively, with 16 bases between them. The CDR3 sequence is 15 residues long. CDR3 residues: CASAQERPPYNEQFF. As DNA, the CDR3 is TGTGCCAGCGCCCAGGAGCGACCCCCCTACAATGAGCAGTTCTTC.